One and the same sample provided the 27 T cell receptor beta chains below, sequenced in a study of blood T cell repertoires in COVID-19. The table came from immunoSEQ multiplex PCR; TCRdb's copy has only in-frame clones and leaves some out. Of 25,000 to 30,000 clones detected, 81% appear once; the ten largest clones hold 40% to 60%. The sample taken for sequencing was peripheral blood. These receptors all come from a man aged 50 to 60 with active or convalescent COVID-19.

This chain joins TRBV2 and TRBJ2-7; TRBD1 agrees at 7 bases. The CDR3 runs to 14 residues. CDR1 and CDR2 (germline): SNHLY, FYNNEI. The trim removed 0 bases at V and 3 bases at J, leaving 2 bases unmatched. This chain's CDR3 is CASSEAGGNYEQYF. DNA of the CDR3: TGTGCCAGCAGTGAAGCAGGGGGCAACTACGAGCAGTACTTC. Drawing the rest from reference TRBV2 and TRBJ2-7, the complete variable domain is EPEVTQTPSHQVTQMGQEVILRCVPISNHLYFYWYRQILGQKVEFLVSFYNNEISEKSEIFDDQFSVERPDGSNFTLKIRSTKLEDSAMYFCASSEAGGNYEQYFGPGTRLTVT.

Regarding this clone: The identical CDR3 is also encoded by other nucleotide sequences in the sample. V gene TRBV9 combines with J gene TRBJ2-3, with TRBD1 matching 10 bases. The V and J ends lost 3 bases and 4 bases, in that order; junction bases with no gene match: 14. The CDR3 consists of 18 residues. Germline CDR1 is SGDLS and CDR2 is YYNGEE. The CDR3 region has the DNA TGTGCCAGCAGCGAGACAGGGGGCGTAAGGCCCACGCCAGATACGCAGTATTTT. Amino acid sequence: CASSETGGVRPTPDTQYF.

This rearrangement joins TRBV21-1 to TRBJ2-1; the listed D gene, TRBD1, was not tested against the DNA. TRBV21-1 is marked as a pseudogene. CDR3 size: 11 residues. In DNA form, the CDR3 reads TGTGCCAGCAGCAAGAGGCAGGGGCAGTTCTTC. Protein product: CASSKRQGQFF.

The chain employs TRBV5-4 and TRBJ2-7, with D possibly being TRBD2 (7 bases). Germline lookup yields CDR1 SGHNT and CDR2 YYREEE (reference sequence). V dropped 1 base and J dropped 3 bases, with 14 bases sitting between them. This CDR3 has 15 residues. This chain's CDR3 is CASSLSGGHFYEQYF. CDR3 in DNA: TGTGCCAGCAGCTTGTCGGGGGGCCATTTCTACGAGCAGTACTTC.

The chain uses TRBV23-1 and TRBJ2-2; 9 positions match TRBD2. TRBV23-1 is marked as an open reading frame, function uncertain. The junction had 12 bases not matched to a gene; V was cut back by 4 bases and J by 6 bases. This CDR3 comprises 17 residues. CDR3 bases: TGCGCCAGCAGTCCACCAATGCTAGCGGGATCTCCCGGGGAGCTGTTTTTT. Protein sequence: CASSPPMLAGSPGELFF.

This rearrangement joins TRBV7-9 to TRBJ2-3; tentatively, D is TRBD1 (5 bases). V gave up 3 bases and J gave up 3 bases, with 10 bases separating them. Looked up from germline, CDR1 is SEHNR and CDR2 is FQNEAQ (reference sequence). This CDR3 is built from 14 residues. CDR3 loop: CASSFARQTDTQYF. The CDR3 DNA reads TGTGCCAGCAGCTTCGCACGACAGACAGATACGCAGTATTTT.

V and J are TRBV7-6 and TRBJ2-1; possible D gene TRBD2, 6 bases. The germline gives CDR1 SGHVS, CDR2 FNYEAQ. V dropped 8 bases and J dropped 0 bases, with 14 bases sitting between them. There are 15 residues in the CDR3. CDR3 loop: CASGDSPSSYNEQFF. In DNA form, the CDR3 reads TGTGCCAGCGGGGACTCCCCCAGCTCCTACAATGAGCAGTTCTTC.

This clone was seen a handful of times. The V call is TRBV1, the J call TRBJ2-5; the D call of TRBD2 is as the table states it, not checked on the DNA. TRBV1 is a listed pseudogene. CDR3 size: 16 residues. The CDR3 DNA follows: TGCACCAGCAGCCAACTAGCGGAAGGGCCTCAGGTGACCCAGTACTTC. Translating gives CTSSQLAEGPQVTQYF.

The rearrangement joins TRBV3-1 (or the pseudogene TRBV3-2) to TRBJ2-6; tentative D call: TRBD1 (6 bases). The CDR3 is made up of 15 amino acids. Trimming cost V 0 bases and J 8 bases, with 11 bases left between them. The V gene's germline CDR1 is LGHDT and CDR2 YNNKEL (reference sequence). CDR3 DNA: TGTGCCAGCAGCCAAGAGGGGGCTTTGCCCAACGTCCTGACTTTC. Translation gives CASSQEGALPNVLTF.

This chain links TRBV9 with TRBJ1-1; D gene uncertain. Looked up from germline, CDR1 is SGDLS and CDR2 is YYNGEE. The V end lost 4 bases, the J end lost 3 bases, and 10 bases lay between the germline ends. The CDR3 has 13 residues. CDR3: CASSQDLYTEAFF. The CDR3 region has the DNA TGTGCCAGCAGCCAGGACTTATACACTGAAGCTTTCTTT.

A single count supports this clone. The chain joins TRBV11-3 to TRBJ1-1; 11 bases align to TRBD1. Germline V lookup: CDR1 SGHNT, CDR2 YENEEA. V lost 5 bases to trimming and J lost 5 bases; unmatched junction nucleotides: 4. This CDR3 region has 14 residues. The CDR3 region has the DNA TGTGCCAGCAGCCCGGGACAGGGGGATACTGAAGCTTTCTTT. Residues: CASSPGQGDTEAFF.

The chain has TRBV10-2 and TRBJ2-3; 11 bases align to TRBD2. V gave up 6 bases and J gave up 0 bases; unmatched junction bases: 5. Germline V gene data show CDR1 as WSHSY and CDR2 as SAAADI. The CDR3 is made up of 16 amino acids. The CDR3 DNA follows: TGCGCCAGCAGAGTAGCGGGGGGGGGAAGCACAGATACGCAGTATTTT. It codes for CASRVAGGGSTDTQYF.

The gene calls are TRBV27 and TRBJ2-7; 11 positions match TRBD2. CDR1 and CDR2 (germline): MNHEY, SMNVEV (reference sequence). This CDR3 is 15 amino acids long. J gave up 4 bases and V 5 bases, and 7 bases lay outside the gene matches. This chain's CDR3 is CASSDGTSGMYEQYF. The CDR3 DNA is TGTGCCAGCAGTGACGGGACTAGCGGTATGTACGAGCAGTACTTC.

The chain recombines TRBV18 with TRBJ2-2; 7 positions match TRBD2. Germline lookup yields CDR1 KGHSH and CDR2 LQKENI. There are 15 residues in the CDR3. J was trimmed by 0 bases and V by 7 bases; bases with no gene match: 5. The CDR3 reads CASFLSGTNTGELFF. The CDR3 DNA is TGTGCCAGCTTTCTGAGCGGGACGAACACCGGGGAGCTGTTTTTT.

The table lists this clone with a count of one. The chain employs TRBV29-1 and TRBJ2-7; TRBD2 agrees at 10 bases. Looked up from germline, CDR1 is SQVTM and CDR2 is ANQGSEA. The V segment lost 6 bases and the J segment 4 bases; nucleotides outside the gene matches: 6. This CDR3 contains 13 residues. The CDR3 DNA reads TGCAGCGTCCTTTCGGGACTAGCGTACGAGCAGTACTTC. Amino acids: CSVLSGLAYEQYF.

This clone is deemed medium-sized (0.01 to 0.1%). The V call is TRBV9, the J call TRBJ2-3; D might be TRBD2 (6 bases). This CDR3 has 14 residues. Germline CDR1 and CDR2: SGDLS and YYNGEE. The V end lost 0 bases, the J end lost 4 bases, and 9 bases lay between the germline ends. The CDR3 sequence is CASSVEEGPDTQYF. The CDR3 nucleotides read TGTGCCAGCAGCGTAGAGGAGGGGCCAGATACGCAGTATTTT.

J is TRBJ2-2 and V is TRBV5-1, with 7 bases that match TRBD2. Trimming at V came to 1 base and at J to 4 bases, leaving 4 bases not matched to a gene. The germline V gene has CDR1 SGHRS and CDR2 YFSETQ. The CDR3 is made up of 15 amino acids. The CDR3 coding sequence is TGCGCCAGCAGCTTGACTAGCGTAGTCACCGGGGAGCTGTTTTTT. Encoded protein: CASSLTSVVTGELFF.

This clone was observed once. The rearrangement uses TRBV11-3 and TRBJ2-1, with 7 bases fitting TRBD2. Trimming at V came to 10 bases and at J to 5 bases, leaving 8 bases not matched to a gene. CDR1 and CDR2 from the germline V gene are SGHNT and YENEEA. The CDR3 is 13 residues long. The CDR3 reads CATGREVNNEQFF. For the CDR3, the DNA is TGTGCCACAGGACGGGAGGTCAACAATGAGCAGTTCTTC.

The V and J genes are TRBV14 and TRBJ2-7; a weak D match, TRBD2 (7 bases). This CDR3 has 15 residues. From germline, CDR1 is SGHDN and CDR2 FVKESK. V was pared by 3 bases and J by 4 bases, with 16 bases between. Here the CDR3 reads CASSHLGGAAYEQYF. The CDR3 region has the DNA TGTGCCAGCAGCCATCTAGGGGGGGCGGCTTACGAGCAGTACTTC.

The chain is built from TRBV9 and TRBJ2-1, with 7 bases fitting TRBD2. Per germline, CDR1 SGDLS and CDR2 YYNGEE. V gave up 3 bases and J gave up 8 bases; unmatched junction bases: 11. This CDR3 comprises 15 residues. CDR3 bases: TGTGCCAGCAGCGAGACTAGCCAAAAAAGGGATGAGCAGTTCTTC. Its protein product is CASSETSQKRDEQFF.

In this sample, this clone turned up a few times. The V gene is TRBV6-5, the J gene TRBJ1-2, with D possibly being TRBD1 (5 bases). Germline CDR1 is MNHEY and CDR2 is SVGAGI. Trimming removed 5 bases from V and 1 base from J, with 8 bases in between. CDR3 length: 13 amino acids. CDR3 loop: CASSRGINYGYTF. In DNA, the CDR3 is TGTGCCAGCAGTCGGGGGATTAACTATGGCTACACCTTC.

CDR3 residues: CASSFTSGGNEQFF. The CDR3 DNA sequence: TGTGCCAGCAGCTTCACTAGCGGGGGCAATGAGCAGTTCTTC. The V and J genes are TRBV13 and TRBJ2-1; TRBD2 matches at 11 bases. The V gene end was trimmed by 3 bases and the J gene end by 6 bases; junction bases not matched to a gene: 1. CDR1 and CDR2 (germline): PRHDT, FYEKMQ (reference sequence). The CDR3 spans 14 residues.

This chain connects TRBV13 to TRBJ2-7, with 7 nucleotides matching TRBD1. The CDR3 spans 14 residues. CDR1 is PRHDT and CDR2 is FYEKMQ in the germline V gene (reference sequence). V shed 5 bases and J 4 bases; nucleotides not matched to a gene: 8. The CDR3 loop reads CASSTIGQEYEQYF. CDR3 in DNA: TGTGCCAGCAGCACAATCGGACAGGAGTACGAGCAGTACTTC.

This chain connects TRBV28 to TRBJ2-7; perhaps TRBD1 as D (7 bases). V was shortened by 5 bases and J by 4 bases, with 15 bases between the two germline ends. The CDR3 covers 14 residues. The V gene's germline CDR1 is MDHEN and CDR2 SYDVKM. In DNA form, the CDR3 reads TGTGCCAGCAGTACACAGGGGACTCAATACGAGCAGTACTTC. Translated, it gives CASSTQGTQYEQYF.

This clone was seen only a few times. The chain uses TRBV3-1 (or the pseudogene TRBV3-2) and TRBJ1-1; D unclear. Trimming shortened V by 3 bases and J by 1 base, and 6 bases separated the two germline ends. The CDR3 runs 13 residues. Germline V gene sequence: CDR1 LGHDT, CDR2 YNNKEL (reference sequence). The CDR3 loop is CASSHRQNTEAFF. For the CDR3, the DNA is TGTGCCAGCAGCCACAGACAGAACACTGAAGCTTTCTTT.

The V call is TRBV19, the J call TRBJ1-4; D gene uncertain. CDR1 and CDR2 from the germline V gene are LNHDA and SQIVND (reference sequence). V lost 5 bases, J lost 5 bases, and 9 bases lay in between. The CDR3 extends over 13 amino acids. This CDR3 reads CASSWPRNEKLFF. The CDR3 nucleotides read TGTGCCAGTAGTTGGCCCAGGAATGAAAAACTGTTTTTT. Complete variable domain (other parts from reference TRBV19 and TRBJ1-4): DGGITQSPKYLFRKEGQNVTLSCEQNLNHDAMYWYRQDPGQGLRLIYYSQIVNDFQKGDIAEGYSVSREKKESFPLTVTSAQKNPTAFYLCASSWPRNEKLFFGSGTQLSVL.

V usage is TRBV4-2 and J usage is TRBJ2-5; 10 bases line up with TRBD1. This CDR3 spans 16 amino acids. The junction had 10 bases not matched to a gene; V was cut back by 3 bases and J by 6 bases. CDR1 and CDR2 from the germline V gene are LGHNA and YNFKEQ. The CDR3 loop reads CASSHPLGQGDKTQYF. The CDR3 coding sequence is TGTGCCAGCAGCCACCCTCTTGGACAGGGGGATAAGACCCAGTACTTC.